This entry concerns a single TCR beta chain. Many counts were recorded for this clonotype. Its cognate antigen has yet to be identified. Base qualities are not at hand, and no much larger clone is one base apart. The library relied on multiplex PCR. Sequencing relied on an Illumina HiSeq 4000. CDR3 regions were amplified by Arm-PCR with iRepertoire HTBI primers to construct TCR beta libraries. Gel purification was performed on PCR products prior to sequencing. The original pipeline was this. A total of around 66 TRBV and some 15 TRBJ segments were identified across samples and were used for gene usage analysis of CDR3 amino acid clonotypes. COPE and FqMerger were used to merge filtered high-quality paired reads into contigs. BLAST was used to align contigs to the IMGT TRBV, TRBD and TRBJ reference genes, and CDR3 was defined following IMGT. Any clonotype with a frequency above 0.1% was counted as a highly expanded clone. Repertoire diversity was measured by Shannon entropy, and V-J evenness by the Gini coefficient. Clonotypes shared by more than one individual were considered public. TCRdb handled the public reads itself, with Q25 trimming in fastp and clone calling in MiXCR, and kept productive beta chains. Rows are combined by CDR3 protein, so each entry shows the most common genes and DNA. These V and J calls rely on TCRdb rather than the paper's analysis. This sample gives 200,000 to 300,000 distinct CDR3 sequences in total; just over 20% of them show up just once. Over 11% of the sample rests with the top ten.

The time point label, as the study defines it: newly diagnosed GD, antithyroid drugs for less than 3 months. For both TCR sequencing and RNA sequencing, RNA was extracted from PBMCs in TRIzol. Graves' disease was diagnosed according to American Thyroid Association guidelines. Patients were recruited from an endocrinology department in Xi'an, China. Each patient gave 7 to 9.5 milliliters of peripheral blood, collected in an EDTA anticoagulant tube. PBMCs were isolated by Ficoll Paque Plus density gradient separation without further T cell sorting. An Agilent 2100 Bioanalyzer and agarose gel were used to check RNA quality, while a NanoDrop 2000 measured RNA concentration. These data come from a study of regulatory T cells in long-lasting Graves disease (TCRdb year 2021). About the study as a whole: Antithyroid drugs had been taken for less than 3 months by newly diagnosed Graves' disease patients. Peripheral blood TCR sequencing and RNA sequencing compared persistent Graves' disease patients with newly diagnosed Graves' disease patients. A total of approximately 35 samples were covered by TCR sequencing, comprising approximately 13 persistent and approximately 20 newly diagnosed Graves' disease patients. The study took place in China and was registered as a clinical trial. The paper's findings and limits, for the study overall: TRBV28, TRBJ1-2 and TRBJ2-5 were preferentially used in persistent disease, while TRBV20-1 and TRBJ2-1 were favored in newly diagnosed disease. Because the primary lesion, thyroid tissue, could not be accessed, the study looked at peripheral blood alone. The authors acknowledged the small sample size as a limitation that may reduce accuracy. Patients with persistent disease shared more public clonotypes (around 2,500) than newly diagnosed patients did (more than 900). Compared with newly diagnosed patients, patients with persistent Graves' disease had lower TCR Shannon entropy and fewer highly expanded clones, which suggests clonal expansion. Sequencing and analysis were restricted to the TCR beta chain.

Germline trimming: 3 bases from V, 6 bases from J; junction bases outside gene matches: 7. The CDR3, cysteine through phenylalanine, is 16 amino acids long. The entry retains the CDR3 DNA only, 48 bases that are in frame from base 1. The germline V gene yields KGHDR for CDR1 and SFDVKD for CDR2. This receptor was taken from a female donor with Graves disease. The sample here was peripheral blood mononuclear cells (PBMCs), taken at new diagnosis, from a patient treated with antithyroid drugs. The sequence joins TRBV24-1 to TRBJ2-3; 11 bases in between match TRBD2. The DNA sequence follows: TGTGCCACCAGTGATACGCTAGCGGGAGGTTTGGATACGCAGTATTTT. It codes for CATSDTLAGGLDTQYF.